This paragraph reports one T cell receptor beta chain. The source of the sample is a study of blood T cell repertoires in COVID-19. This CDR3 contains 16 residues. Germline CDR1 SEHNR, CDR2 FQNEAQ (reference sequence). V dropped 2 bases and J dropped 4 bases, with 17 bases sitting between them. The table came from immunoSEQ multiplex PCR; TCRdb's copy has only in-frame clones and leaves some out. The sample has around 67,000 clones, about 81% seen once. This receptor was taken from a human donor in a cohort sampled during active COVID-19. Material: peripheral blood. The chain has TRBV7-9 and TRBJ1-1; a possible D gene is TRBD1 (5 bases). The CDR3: CASSLPSRVFGTEAFF. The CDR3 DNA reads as TGTGCCAGCAGCTTACCCTCCAGGGTATTCGGCACTGAAGCTTTCTTT.